At least ten counts were recorded for the clone carrying this T cell receptor (beta chain). What it binds is not known. Amplification of TCR beta CDR3 regions was performed using RNA transcripts as template. The primer set for the first-round RT-PCR of the TCR CDR3 was HTBI. TCRdb reprocessed the multiplex PCR reads with MiXCR, giving one entry per CDR3 protein. The table has approximately 400,000 distinct CDR3 sequences, more than 13% seen once. Orbital computed tomography, thyroid ultrasound, serum thyroxine and TRAb, and clinical symptoms together informed the diagnoses. The germline V gene has CDR1 SGHAT and CDR2 FQDESV (reference sequence). J was trimmed by 1 base and V by 6 bases; bases with no gene match: 4. CDR3 length equals 15 residues. This record comes from a study of T cells in Graves' hyperthyroidism and ophthalmopathy. The study, taken as a whole, reports: The blood repertoire included most of the expanded thyroid clonotypes above 0.001. By a 13 V-J model, ophthalmopathy was set apart from stable hyperthyroidism. The model made its ophthalmopathy prediction, and onset followed a median 6.5 months later.

The receptor was isolated from a man aged 45-65 years with Graves' ophthalmopathy. The sequenced sample consisted of blood. The chain joins TRBV11-1 to TRBJ2-5, with TRBD1 matching 11 bases. DNA of the CDR3: TGTGCCAGCAGGACCGGGACAGGGGGCCAAGAGACCCAGTACTTC. It yields the protein CASRTGTGGQETQYF.